The present entry profiles one T cell receptor (beta chain) with its context. The antigen remains unidentified. Diagnosis relied on clinical symptoms, serum thyroxine and TRAb, thyroid ultrasound and orbital computed tomography. Fresh peripheral blood, about 10 ml of it, supplied the PBMCs. These data are taken from a study of T cells in Graves' hyperthyroidism and ophthalmopathy. In the study overall: Prior to any treatment, at the point of initial diagnosis, peripheral blood was collected. General observations from the study: Most clonotypes expanded in the thyroid (above 0.001) were also present in blood.

In germline, CDR1 is KGHSH, CDR2 LQKENI. Trimming pared 4 bases from V and 1 base from J, leaving 10 bases between. The CDR3 runs to 14 residues. From RNA transcripts, TCR beta CDR3 regions were amplified. First-round RT-PCR with HTBI primers amplified the TCR CDR3 region. TCRdb recomputed calls from the multiplex PCR reads with MiXCR, one row per CDR3 protein. The top ten hold approximately 35% of the sample, which has hundreds of thousands of distinct CDR3 sequences, roughly an eighth seen once. The sample consisted of blood. This TCR derives from a woman aged 35 to 49 with Graves' ophthalmopathy. This chain connects TRBV18 to TRBJ1-1; D is undetermined. This chain's CDR3 is CASSLQDKNTEAFF. CDR3 nucleotides: TGTGCCAGCTCACTTCAGGATAAGAACACTGAAGCTTTCTTT.